This TCR beta chain was retrieved from a study of OX40 agonist ivuxolimab in advanced cancers. Study-wide background: The study treated patients with ivuxolimab, an agonistic anti-OX40 (CD134) antibody. Study results and caveats: Clonal expansion was seen in CD4+ and CD8+ blood T cells by week 6 at 0.1 to 3.0 mg/kg.

Trimming stripped 4 bases from V and 9 bases from J, with 10 bases between. Germline-derived CDR1 and CDR2 are LNHDA and SQIVND (reference sequence). CDR3 length: 12 residues. Comment on this clone: Its specificity is not known.

Data came from immunoSEQ multiplex PCR; TCRdb stores just in-frame clones and leaves some out. The sample shows around 20,000 clones, 70% to 85% of them seen only once. The gene calls are TRBV19 and TRBJ2-1; D not resolved. The clonotype originates from an adult with an advanced solid tumor such as melanoma, head and neck, liver or kidney cancer. Sequencing used CD4+ or CD8+ T cells sorted from blood, obtained in a trial of the OX40 agonist ivuxolimab. The CDR3 bases are TGTGCCAGTAGTACGGACCTCACTGAGCAGTTCTTC. Its protein is CASSTDLTEQFF.